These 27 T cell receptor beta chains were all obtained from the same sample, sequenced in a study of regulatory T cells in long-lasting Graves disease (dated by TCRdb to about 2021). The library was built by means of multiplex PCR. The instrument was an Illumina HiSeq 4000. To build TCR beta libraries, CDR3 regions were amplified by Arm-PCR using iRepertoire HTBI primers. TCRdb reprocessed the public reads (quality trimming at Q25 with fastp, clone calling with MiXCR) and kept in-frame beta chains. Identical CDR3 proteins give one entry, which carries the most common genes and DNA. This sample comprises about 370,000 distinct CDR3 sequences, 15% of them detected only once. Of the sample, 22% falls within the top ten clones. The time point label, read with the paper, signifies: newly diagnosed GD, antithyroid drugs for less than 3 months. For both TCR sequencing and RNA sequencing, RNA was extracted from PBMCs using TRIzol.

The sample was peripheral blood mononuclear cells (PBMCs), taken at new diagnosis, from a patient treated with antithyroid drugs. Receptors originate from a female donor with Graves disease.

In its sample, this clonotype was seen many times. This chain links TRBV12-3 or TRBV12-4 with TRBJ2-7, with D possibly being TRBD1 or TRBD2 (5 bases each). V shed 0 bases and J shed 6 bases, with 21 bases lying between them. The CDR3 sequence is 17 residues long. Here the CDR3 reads CASSLAPEGQVESEQYF. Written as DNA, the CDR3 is TGTGCCAGCAGTTTAGCGCCAGAGGGGCAGGTGGAGTCCGAGCAGTACTTC.

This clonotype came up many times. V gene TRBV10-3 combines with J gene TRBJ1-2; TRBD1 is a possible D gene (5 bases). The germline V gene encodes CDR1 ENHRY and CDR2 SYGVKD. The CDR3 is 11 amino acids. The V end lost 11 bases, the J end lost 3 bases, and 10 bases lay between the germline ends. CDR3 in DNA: TGTGCCGTAACAGGAGACTATGGCTACACCTTC. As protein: CAVTGDYGYTF.

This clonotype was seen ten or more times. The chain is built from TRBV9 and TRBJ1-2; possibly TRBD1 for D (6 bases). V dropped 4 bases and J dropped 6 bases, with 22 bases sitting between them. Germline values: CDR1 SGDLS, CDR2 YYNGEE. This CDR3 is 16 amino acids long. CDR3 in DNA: TGTGCCAGCAGCCCAGACCCTACAGGGATCGGACATGGCTACACCTTC. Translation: CASSPDPTGIGHGYTF.

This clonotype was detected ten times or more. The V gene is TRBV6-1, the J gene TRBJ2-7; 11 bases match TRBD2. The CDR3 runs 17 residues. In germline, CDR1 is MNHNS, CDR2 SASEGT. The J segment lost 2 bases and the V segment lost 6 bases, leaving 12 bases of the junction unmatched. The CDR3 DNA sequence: TGTGCCAGCAGGCCTATGGGACTAGCGGACTCGGCCTACGAGCAGTACTTC. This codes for CASRPMGLADSAYEQYF.

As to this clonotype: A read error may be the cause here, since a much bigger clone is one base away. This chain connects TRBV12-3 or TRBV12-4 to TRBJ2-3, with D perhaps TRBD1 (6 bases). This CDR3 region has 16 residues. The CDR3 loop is CAGSLGRQVGTDTQYF. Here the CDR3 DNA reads TGTGCCGGCAGCCTGGGGCGACAGGTCGGCACAGATACGCAGTATTTT.

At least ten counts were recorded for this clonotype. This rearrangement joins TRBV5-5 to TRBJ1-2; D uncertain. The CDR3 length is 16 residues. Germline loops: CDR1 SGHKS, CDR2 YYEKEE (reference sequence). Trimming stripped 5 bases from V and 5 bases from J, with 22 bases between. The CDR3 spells CASRPGSSPLIYGYTF. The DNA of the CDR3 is TGTGCCAGCAGACCCGGCTCAAGCCCCCTTATTTATGGCTACACCTTC.

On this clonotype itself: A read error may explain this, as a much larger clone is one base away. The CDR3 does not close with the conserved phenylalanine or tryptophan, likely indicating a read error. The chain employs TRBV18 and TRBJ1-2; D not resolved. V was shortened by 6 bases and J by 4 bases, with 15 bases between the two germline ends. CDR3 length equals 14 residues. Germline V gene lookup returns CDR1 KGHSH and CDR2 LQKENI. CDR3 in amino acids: CASSLTGLGYGYTS. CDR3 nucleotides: TGTGCCAGCTCCTTAACCGGGTTGGGCTATGGCTACACCTCC.

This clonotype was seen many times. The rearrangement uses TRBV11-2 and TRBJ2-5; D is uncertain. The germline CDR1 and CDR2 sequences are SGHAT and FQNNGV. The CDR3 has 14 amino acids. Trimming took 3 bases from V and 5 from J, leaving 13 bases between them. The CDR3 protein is CASSFLFLSETQYF. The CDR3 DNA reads TGTGCCAGCAGCTTTCTGTTCCTGTCGGAGACCCAGTACTTC.

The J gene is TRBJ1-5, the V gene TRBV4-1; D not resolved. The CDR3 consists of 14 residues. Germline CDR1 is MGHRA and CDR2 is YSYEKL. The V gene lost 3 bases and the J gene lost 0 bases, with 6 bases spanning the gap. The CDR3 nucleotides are TGCGCCAGCAGCCAGGAGGATAGCAATCAGCCCCAGCATTTT. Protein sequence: CASSQEDSNQPQHF.

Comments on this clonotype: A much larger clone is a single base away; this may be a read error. The CDR3 spells CASSSGQGFSTEASF. The CDR3 nucleotides read TGTGCCAGCAGCTCGGGACAGGGGTTCTCCACTGAAGCTTCCTTT. This chain connects TRBV7-2 to TRBJ1-1; TRBD1 aligns across 10 bases. CDR1 and CDR2 (germline): SGHTA, FQGNSA. This CDR3 is built from 15 residues.

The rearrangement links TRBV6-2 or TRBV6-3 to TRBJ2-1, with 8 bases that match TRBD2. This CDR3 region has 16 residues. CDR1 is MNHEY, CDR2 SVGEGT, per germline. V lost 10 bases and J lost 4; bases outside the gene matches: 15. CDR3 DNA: TGTGCCATACATACCGGGGGGGCTAGCGGATACAATGAGCAGTTCTTC. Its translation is CAIHTGGASGYNEQFF.

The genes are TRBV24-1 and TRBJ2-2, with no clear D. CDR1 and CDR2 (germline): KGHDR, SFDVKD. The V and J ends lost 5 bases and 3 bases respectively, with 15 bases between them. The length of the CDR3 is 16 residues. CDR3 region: CATSVREGIDTGELFF. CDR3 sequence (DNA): TGTGCCACCAGTGTTAGGGAAGGGATCGACACCGGGGAGCTGTTTTTT.

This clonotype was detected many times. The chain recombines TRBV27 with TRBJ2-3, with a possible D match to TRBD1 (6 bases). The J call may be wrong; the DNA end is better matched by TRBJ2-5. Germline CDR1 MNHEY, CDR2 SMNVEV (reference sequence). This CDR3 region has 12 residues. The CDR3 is CASSFQGETQYF. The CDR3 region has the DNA TGTGCCAGCAGTTTCCAGGGGGAGACCCAGTACTTC.

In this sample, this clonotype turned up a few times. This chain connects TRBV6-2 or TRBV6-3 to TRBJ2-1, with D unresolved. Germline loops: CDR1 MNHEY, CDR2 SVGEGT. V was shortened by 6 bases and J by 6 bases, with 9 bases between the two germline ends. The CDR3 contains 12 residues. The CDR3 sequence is CASRDIANEQFF. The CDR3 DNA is TGTGCCAGCAGAGACATAGCCAATGAGCAGTTCTTC.

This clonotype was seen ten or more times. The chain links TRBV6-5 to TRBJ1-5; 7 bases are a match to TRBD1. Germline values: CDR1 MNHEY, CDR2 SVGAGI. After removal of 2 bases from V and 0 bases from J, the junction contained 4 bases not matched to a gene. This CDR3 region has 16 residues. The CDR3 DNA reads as TGTGCCAGCAGTTACCGGGACAGTTATAGCAATCAGCCCCAGCATTTT. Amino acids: CASSYRDSYSNQPQHF.

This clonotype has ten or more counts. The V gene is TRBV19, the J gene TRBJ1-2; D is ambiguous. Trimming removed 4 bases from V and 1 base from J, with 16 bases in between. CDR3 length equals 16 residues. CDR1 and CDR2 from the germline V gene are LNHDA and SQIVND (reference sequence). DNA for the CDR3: TGTGCCAGTAGTACGGAGAAACGGCTAATTAACTATGGCTACACCTTC. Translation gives CASSTEKRLINYGYTF.

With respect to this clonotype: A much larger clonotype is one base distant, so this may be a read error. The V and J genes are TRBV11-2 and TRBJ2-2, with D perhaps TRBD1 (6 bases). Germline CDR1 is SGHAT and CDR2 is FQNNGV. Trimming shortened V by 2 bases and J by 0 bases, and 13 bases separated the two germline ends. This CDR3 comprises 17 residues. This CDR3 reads CASSLSLRTANTGELFF. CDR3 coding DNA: TGTGCCAGCAGCTTAAGTCTCCGGACAGCGAACACCGGGGAGCTGTTTTTT.

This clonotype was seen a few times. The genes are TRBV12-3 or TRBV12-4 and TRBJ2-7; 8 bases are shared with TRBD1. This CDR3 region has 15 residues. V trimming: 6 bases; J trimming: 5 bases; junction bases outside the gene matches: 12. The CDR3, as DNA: TGTGCCAGCAGACCACAGGGGGGTGGGTGGCACGAGCAGTACTTC. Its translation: CASRPQGGGWHEQYF.

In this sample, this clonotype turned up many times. This CDR3 reads CASSRGRPGTYEQYF. The DNA for the CDR3 is TGTGCCAGCAGCCGAGGGCGCCCCGGGACCTACGAGCAGTACTTC. This chain uses TRBV11-2 with TRBJ2-7; tentatively, D is TRBD2 (5 bases). This CDR3 has 15 amino acids. Trimming took 5 bases from V and 2 from J, leaving 16 bases between them. Germline V gene sequence: CDR1 SGHAT, CDR2 FQNNGV.

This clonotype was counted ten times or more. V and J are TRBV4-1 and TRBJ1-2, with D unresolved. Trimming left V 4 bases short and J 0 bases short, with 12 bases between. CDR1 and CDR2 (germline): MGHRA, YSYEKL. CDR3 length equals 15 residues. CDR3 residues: CASSPPAFANYGYTF. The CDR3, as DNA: TGCGCCAGCAGCCCCCCGGCGTTTGCTAACTATGGCTACACCTTC.

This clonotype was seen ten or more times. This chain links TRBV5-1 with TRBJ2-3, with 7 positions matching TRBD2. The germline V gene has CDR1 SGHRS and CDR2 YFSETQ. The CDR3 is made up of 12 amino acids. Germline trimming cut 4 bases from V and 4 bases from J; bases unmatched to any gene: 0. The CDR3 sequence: CASSTSADTQYF. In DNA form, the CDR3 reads TGCGCCAGCAGCACTAGCGCAGATACGCAGTATTTT.

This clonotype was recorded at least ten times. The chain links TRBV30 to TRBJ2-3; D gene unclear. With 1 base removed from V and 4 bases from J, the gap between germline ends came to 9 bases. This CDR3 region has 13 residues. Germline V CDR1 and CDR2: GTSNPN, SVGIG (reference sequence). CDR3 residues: CAWSAAQADTQYF. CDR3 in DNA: TGTGCCTGGAGTGCGGCCCAGGCAGATACGCAGTATTTT.

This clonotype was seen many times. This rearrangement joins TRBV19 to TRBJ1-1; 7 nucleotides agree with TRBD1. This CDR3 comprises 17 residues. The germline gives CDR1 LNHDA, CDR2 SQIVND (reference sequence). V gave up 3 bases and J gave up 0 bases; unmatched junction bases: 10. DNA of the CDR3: TGTGCCAGTAGTATCACCGGGACAGACTTTATGAACACTGAAGCTTTCTTT. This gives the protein CASSITGTDFMNTEAFF.

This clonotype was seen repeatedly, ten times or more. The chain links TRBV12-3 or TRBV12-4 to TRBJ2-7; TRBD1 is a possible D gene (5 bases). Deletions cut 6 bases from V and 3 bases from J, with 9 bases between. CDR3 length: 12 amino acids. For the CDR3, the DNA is TGTGCCAGCAGCTTCAGGGTCTACGAGCAGTACTTC. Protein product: CASSFRVYEQYF.

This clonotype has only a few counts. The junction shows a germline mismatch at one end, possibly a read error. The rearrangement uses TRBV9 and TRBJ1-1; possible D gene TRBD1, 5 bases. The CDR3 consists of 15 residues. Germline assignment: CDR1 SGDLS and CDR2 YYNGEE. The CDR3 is CVSSRGTGMNTEAFF. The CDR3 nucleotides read TGTGTCAGCAGCAGAGGGACGGGGATGAACACTGAAGCTTTCTTT.

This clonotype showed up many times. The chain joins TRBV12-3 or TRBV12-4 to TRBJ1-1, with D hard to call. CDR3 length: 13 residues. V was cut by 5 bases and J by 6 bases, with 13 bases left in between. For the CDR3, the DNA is TGTGCCAGCAGTCCCCCGGGGTTCGCTGAAGCTTTCTTT. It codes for CASSPPGFAEAFF.

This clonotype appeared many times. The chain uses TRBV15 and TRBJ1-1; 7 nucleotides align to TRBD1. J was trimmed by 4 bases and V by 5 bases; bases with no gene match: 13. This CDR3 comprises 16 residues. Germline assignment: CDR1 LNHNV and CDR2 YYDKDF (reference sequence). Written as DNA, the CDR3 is TGTGCCACCAGCCGACCGACAGGGTATGATGCCACTGAAGCTTTCTTT. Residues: CATSRPTGYDATEAFF.